This T cell receptor beta chain was sequenced during a study of T cells after yellow fever vaccination. Using its own MiXCR run on the 5' RACE reads, TCRdb lists one record per CDR3 protein. The sample records 300,000 or so distinct CDR3 sequences, 7% to 10% being singletons. The CDR3 covers 13 residues. V was clipped by 5 bases and J by 5 bases, with 12 bases between them. Germline V gene data show CDR1 as SGHVS and CDR2 as FNYEAQ. There are many counts of this clonotype. This TCR came from a man between 18 and 35 years old who received the YFV17D yellow fever vaccine. The specimen was PBMCs, collected about 49 days after the first yellow fever vaccination. The chain couples TRBV7-6 to TRBJ1-1; D is possibly TRBD1 (6 bases). In nucleotides, the CDR3 is TGTGCCAGCAGCCTAGGGGGGGAGACTGAAGCTTTCTTT. It codes for CASSLGGETEAFF.